This TCR beta chain was recorded in a study of T-cell reconstitution after alpha-beta-depleted transplantation in children. Library preparation (for TCRbeta) was performed with unique molecular identifiers. Each CDR3 protein gets one entry after TCRdb re-called the PCR reads with MiXCR. The table lists approximately 520,000 distinct CDR3 sequences, roughly 11% of them singletons, with 14% in the top ten. Trimming stripped 4 bases from V and 9 bases from J, with 7 bases between. The CDR3 consists of 11 residues. CDR1 and CDR2 (germline): GTSNPN, SVGIG (reference sequence). The TCR sequence derives from a female patient between 2 and 10 years old who had a stem cell transplant for aplastic anemia, so the T cells may come from the graft donor. Here the sequenced sample was PBMCs, mostly from graft donor cells, taken 180 days after TCRalphabeta/CD19-depleted stem cell transplant. The chain links TRBV30 to TRBJ1-6, with unresolved D. CDR3 residues: CAWKIGSPLHF. The CDR3 DNA sequence: TGTGCCTGGAAAATAGGTTCACCCCTCCACTTT.